The 8 T cell receptor beta chains given below trace back to one sample, sequenced in a study of blood T cell repertoires in COVID-19. Only in-frame clones appear in the TCRdb table, and some are missing; sequencing was by immunoSEQ multiplex PCR. The table shows some 370,000 clones, with 85% to 90% occurring only once. Sequences were obtained from peripheral blood. The receptors come from a man aged 18 to 29 with active or convalescent COVID-19.

The V gene is TRBV7-2, the J gene TRBJ1-2; a possible D gene is TRBD1 (6 bases). The CDR3 has 16 amino acids. Germline V CDR1 and CDR2: SGHTA, FQGNSA. V dropped 1 base and J dropped 6 bases, with 18 bases sitting between them. This CDR3 is CASSLVYRALLDGYTF. The CDR3 nucleotides are TGTGCCAGCAGCTTAGTCTACAGGGCGCTTCTGGATGGCTACACCTTC.

This clone was picked up a small number of times. The chain has TRBV7-3 and TRBJ2-7; D is perhaps TRBD1 (6 bases). Trimming cost V 2 bases and J 3 bases, with 14 bases left between them. Germline V lookup: CDR1 SGHTA, CDR2 FQGTGA. The CDR3 has 15 residues. The CDR3 sequence is CASSLGQGQFYEQYF. DNA of the CDR3: TGTGCCAGCAGCTTAGGGCAGGGACAATTCTACGAGCAGTACTTC. Filled out from reference TRBV7-3 and TRBJ2-7, the complete variable domain reads GAGVSQTPSNKVTEKGKYVELRCDPISGHTALYWYRQSLGQGPEFLIYFQGTGAADDSGLPNDRFFAVRPEGSVSTLKIQRTERGDSAVYLCASSLGQGQFYEQYFGPGTRLTVT.

This chain connects TRBV18 to TRBJ2-7, with D possibly TRBD1 on 6 matching bases. The CDR3 contains 12 residues. From germline, CDR1 is KGHSH and CDR2 LQKENI. Trimming cost V 3 bases and J 6 bases, with 9 bases left between them. CDR3 bases: TGTGCCAGCTCACCTAACAGGGTCGAGCAGTACTTC. It is translated as CASSPNRVEQYF.

The V call is TRBV18, the J call TRBJ1-3, with 7 bases aligning to TRBD1. The germline V gene encodes CDR1 KGHSH and CDR2 LQKENI. This CDR3 is built from 15 residues. V shed 3 bases and J 2 bases; nucleotides not matched to a gene: 4. CDR3 nucleotides: TGTGCCAGCTCACCGGGGACAGCGGCTGGAAACACCATATATTTT. Its protein product is CASSPGTAAGNTIYF.

The chain carries TRBV4-3 and TRBJ1-1, with a tentative D call TRBD1 (6 bases). The germline V gene encodes CDR1 LGHNA and CDR2 YSLEER. The CDR3 has 13 amino acids. Trimming took off 2 bases at V and 8 bases at J, with 12 bases between the two ends. In DNA form, the CDR3 reads TGCGCCAGCAGCCAACGGGACATCCGGGAAGCTTTCTTT. Translating gives CASSQRDIREAFF.

On this clone itself: The sample carries other DNA sequences with the same CDR3. The chain couples TRBV7-9 to TRBJ2-7; D remains unclear. Germline assignment: CDR1 SEHNR and CDR2 FQNEAQ (reference sequence). Between the trimmed V and J ends, which lost 1 base and 0 bases, there was a span of 7 bases. CDR3 size: 14 residues. The CDR3 nucleotides read TGTGCCAGCAGCTTAGTTTCGAGCTCCTACGAGCAGTACTTC. Amino acids: CASSLVSSSYEQYF.

This clone came up a few times. The chain links TRBV9 to TRBJ2-1; possible D gene TRBD2, 7 bases. Between the trimmed V and J ends, which lost 6 bases and 2 bases, there was a span of 15 bases. Germline V lookup: CDR1 SGDLS, CDR2 YYNGEE. CDR3 length: 15 amino acids. CDR3 nucleotide sequence: TGTGCCAGCACCCTACGAGGGGGGGCCTACAATGAGCAGTTCTTC. Protein product: CASTLRGGAYNEQFF.

The chain couples TRBV14 to TRBJ2-3, with D uncertain. V gave up 4 bases and J gave up 6 bases, with 11 bases separating them. The CDR3 is 13 amino acids. Germline CDR1 and CDR2: SGHDN and FVKESK. This CDR3 reads CASSPQFRDTQYF. The CDR3 region has the DNA TGTGCCAGCAGCCCGCAGTTCAGGGATACGCAGTATTTT.